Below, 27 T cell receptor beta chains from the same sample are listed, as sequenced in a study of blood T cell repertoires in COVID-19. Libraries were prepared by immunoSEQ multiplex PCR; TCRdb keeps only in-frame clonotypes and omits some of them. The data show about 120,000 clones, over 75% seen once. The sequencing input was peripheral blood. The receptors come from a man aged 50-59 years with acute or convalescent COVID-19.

Here the CDR3 DNA reads TGTGCCAGGTTGACAGGGGGAATGCACACTGAAGCTTTCTTT. Translated: CARLTGGMHTEAFF. The rearrangement joins TRBV2 to TRBJ1-1; 9 nucleotides line up with TRBD1. The trim removed 9 bases at V and 3 bases at J, leaving 8 bases unmatched. The germline gives CDR1 SNHLY, CDR2 FYNNEI. The CDR3 spans 14 residues.

The CDR3 DNA reads TGTGCCAGCAGTCGGCTGGGGGGGGACGAGCAGTACTTC. It is translated as CASSRLGGDEQYF. The V and J genes are TRBV28 and TRBJ2-7, with 7 positions matching TRBD2. Germline trimming cut 5 bases from V and 5 bases from J; bases unmatched to any gene: 6. The germline gives CDR1 MDHEN, CDR2 SYDVKM. This CDR3 is 13 amino acids long.

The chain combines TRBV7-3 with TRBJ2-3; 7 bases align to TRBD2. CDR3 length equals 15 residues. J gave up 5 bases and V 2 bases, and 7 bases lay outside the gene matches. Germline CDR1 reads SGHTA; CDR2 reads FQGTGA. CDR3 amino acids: CASSLWPGGKDTQYF. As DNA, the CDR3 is TGTGCCAGCAGCTTATGGCCGGGAGGAAAAGATACGCAGTATTTT.

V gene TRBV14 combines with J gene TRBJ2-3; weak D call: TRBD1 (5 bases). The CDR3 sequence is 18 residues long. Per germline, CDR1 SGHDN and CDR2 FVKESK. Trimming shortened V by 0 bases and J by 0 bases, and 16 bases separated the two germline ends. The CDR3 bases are TGTGCCAGCAGCCAAGACCGTCGGGCAGGGCCTAGCACAGATACGCAGTATTTT. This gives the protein CASSQDRRAGPSTDTQYF.

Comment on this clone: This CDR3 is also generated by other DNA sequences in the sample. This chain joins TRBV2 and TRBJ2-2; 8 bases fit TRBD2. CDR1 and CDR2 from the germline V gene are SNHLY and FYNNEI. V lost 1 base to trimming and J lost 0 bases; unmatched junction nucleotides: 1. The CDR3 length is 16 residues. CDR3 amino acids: CASSEELAANTGELFF. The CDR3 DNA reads TGTGCCAGCAGTGAAGAACTAGCGGCGAACACCGGGGAGCTGTTTTTT.

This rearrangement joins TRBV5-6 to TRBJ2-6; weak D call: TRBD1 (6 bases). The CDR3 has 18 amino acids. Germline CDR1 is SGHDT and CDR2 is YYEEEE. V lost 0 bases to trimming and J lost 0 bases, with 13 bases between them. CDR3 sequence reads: CASSLGQVLSSGANVLTF. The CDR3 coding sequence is TGTGCCAGCAGCTTGGGACAGGTGCTTAGCTCTGGGGCCAACGTCCTGACTTTC.

CDR3 nucleotide sequence: TGTGCCAGCAGCCCCTACTTCGGGACAGCCAGCACAGATACGCAGTATTTT. Its protein is CASSPYFGTASTDTQYF. The genes are TRBV14 and TRBJ2-3, with 7 bases lining up with TRBD1. From germline, CDR1 is SGHDN and CDR2 FVKESK. The V and J ends lost 4 bases and 0 bases, in that order; junction bases with no gene match: 10. The CDR3 sequence is 17 residues long.

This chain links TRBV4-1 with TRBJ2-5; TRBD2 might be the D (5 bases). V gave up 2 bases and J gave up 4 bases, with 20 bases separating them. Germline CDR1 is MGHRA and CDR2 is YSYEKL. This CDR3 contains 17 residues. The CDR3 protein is CASSQPLTKGVGETQYF. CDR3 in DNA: TGCGCCAGCAGCCAACCCTTAACGAAGGGAGTCGGAGAGACCCAGTACTTC.

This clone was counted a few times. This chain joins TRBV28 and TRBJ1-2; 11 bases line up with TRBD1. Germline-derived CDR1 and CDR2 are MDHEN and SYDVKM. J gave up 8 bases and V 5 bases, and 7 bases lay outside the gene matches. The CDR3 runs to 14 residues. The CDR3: CASSPRTGGQGYTF. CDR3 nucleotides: TGTGCCAGCAGTCCCCGGACAGGGGGCCAAGGCTACACCTTC.

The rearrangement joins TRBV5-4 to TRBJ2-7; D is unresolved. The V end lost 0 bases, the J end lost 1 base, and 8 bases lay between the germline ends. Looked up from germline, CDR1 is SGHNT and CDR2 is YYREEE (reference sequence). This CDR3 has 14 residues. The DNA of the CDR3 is TGTGCCAGCAGCTTGGTTGGCGGATCCTACGAGCAGTACTTC. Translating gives CASSLVGGSYEQYF.

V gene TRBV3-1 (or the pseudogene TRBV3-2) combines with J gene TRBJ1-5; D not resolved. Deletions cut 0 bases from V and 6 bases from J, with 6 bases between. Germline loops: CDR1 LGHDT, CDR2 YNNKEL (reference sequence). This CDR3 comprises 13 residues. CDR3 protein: CASSQDSSQPQHF. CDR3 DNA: TGTGCCAGCAGCCAAGATTCTAGTCAGCCCCAGCATTTT.

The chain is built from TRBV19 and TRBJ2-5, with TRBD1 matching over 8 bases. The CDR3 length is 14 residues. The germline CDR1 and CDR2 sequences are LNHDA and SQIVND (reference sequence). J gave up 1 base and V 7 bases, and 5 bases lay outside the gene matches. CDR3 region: CASNSGQAQETQYF. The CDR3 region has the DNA TGTGCCAGTAACTCGGGACAGGCCCAAGAGACCCAGTACTTC.

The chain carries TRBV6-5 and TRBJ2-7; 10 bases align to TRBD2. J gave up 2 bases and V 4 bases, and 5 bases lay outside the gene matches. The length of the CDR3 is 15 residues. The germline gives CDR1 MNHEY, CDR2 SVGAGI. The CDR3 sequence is CASSSTSGDTYEQYF. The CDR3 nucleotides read TGTGCCAGCAGTTCCACTAGCGGGGATACCTACGAGCAGTACTTC.

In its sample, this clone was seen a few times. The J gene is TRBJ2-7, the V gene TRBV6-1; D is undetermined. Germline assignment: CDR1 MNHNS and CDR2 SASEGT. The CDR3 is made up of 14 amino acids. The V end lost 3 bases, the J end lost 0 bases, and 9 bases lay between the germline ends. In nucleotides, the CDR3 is TGTGCCAGCAGTGACACCGGGTCCTCCTACGAGCAGTACTTC. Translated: CASSDTGSSYEQYF.

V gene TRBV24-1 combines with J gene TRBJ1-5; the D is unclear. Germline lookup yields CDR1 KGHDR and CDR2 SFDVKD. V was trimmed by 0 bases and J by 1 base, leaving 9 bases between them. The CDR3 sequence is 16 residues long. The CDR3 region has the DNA TGTGCCACCAGTGATTTGCGGTTCCCCAGCAATCAGCCCCAGCATTTT. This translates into CATSDLRFPSNQPQHF.

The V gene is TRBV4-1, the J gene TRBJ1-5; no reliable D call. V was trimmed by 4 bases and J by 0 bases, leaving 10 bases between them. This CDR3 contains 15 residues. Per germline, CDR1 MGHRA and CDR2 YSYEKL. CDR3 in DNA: TGCGCCAGCAGCCGGCAGGTTGATAGCAATCAGCCCCAGCATTTT. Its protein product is CASSRQVDSNQPQHF.

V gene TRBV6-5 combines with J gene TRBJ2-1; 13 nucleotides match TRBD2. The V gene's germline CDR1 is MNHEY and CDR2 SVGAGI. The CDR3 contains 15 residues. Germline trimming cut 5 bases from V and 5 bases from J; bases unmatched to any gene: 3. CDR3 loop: CASSRTSGGNNEQFF. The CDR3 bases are TGTGCCAGCAGTCGGACTAGCGGGGGAAACAATGAGCAGTTCTTC.

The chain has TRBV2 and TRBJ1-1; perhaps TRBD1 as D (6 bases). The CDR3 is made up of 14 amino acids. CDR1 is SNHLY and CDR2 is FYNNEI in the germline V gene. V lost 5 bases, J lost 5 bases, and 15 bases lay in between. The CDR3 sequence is CASSPMTGRTEAFF. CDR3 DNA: TGTGCCAGCAGTCCCATGACAGGACGGACTGAAGCTTTCTTT.

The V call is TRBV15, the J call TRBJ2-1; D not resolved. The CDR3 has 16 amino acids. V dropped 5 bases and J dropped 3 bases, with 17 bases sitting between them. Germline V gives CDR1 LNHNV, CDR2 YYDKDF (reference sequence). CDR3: CATSPLVWYFYNEQFF. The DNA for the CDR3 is TGTGCCACCAGCCCCTTGGTTTGGTACTTCTACAATGAGCAGTTCTTC.

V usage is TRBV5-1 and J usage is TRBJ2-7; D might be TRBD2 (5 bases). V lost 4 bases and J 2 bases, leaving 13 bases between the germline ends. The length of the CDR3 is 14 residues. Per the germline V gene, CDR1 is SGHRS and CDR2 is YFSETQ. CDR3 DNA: TGCGCCAGCAGCCCATCGACTACAACCTACGAGCAGTACTTC. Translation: CASSPSTTTYEQYF. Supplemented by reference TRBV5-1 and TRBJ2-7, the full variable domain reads KAGVTQTPRYLIKTRGQQVTLSCSPISGHRSVSWYQQTPGQGLQFLFEYFSETQRNKGNFPGRFSGRQFSNSRSEMNVSTLELGDSALYLCASSPSTTTYEQYFGPGTRLTVT.

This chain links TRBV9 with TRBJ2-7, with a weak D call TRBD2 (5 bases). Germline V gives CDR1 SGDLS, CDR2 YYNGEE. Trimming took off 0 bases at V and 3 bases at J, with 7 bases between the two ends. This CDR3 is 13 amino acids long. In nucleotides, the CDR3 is TGTGCCAGCAGCGTAGCCGGACTCTACGAGCAGTACTTC. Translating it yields CASSVAGLYEQYF.

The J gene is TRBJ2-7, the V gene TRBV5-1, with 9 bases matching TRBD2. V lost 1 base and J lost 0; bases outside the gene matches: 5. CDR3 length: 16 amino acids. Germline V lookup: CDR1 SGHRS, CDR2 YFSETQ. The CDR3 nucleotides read TGCGCCAGCAGCTTGATTCTAGCGGGAAGCTCCTACGAGCAGTACTTC. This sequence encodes CASSLILAGSSYEQYF.

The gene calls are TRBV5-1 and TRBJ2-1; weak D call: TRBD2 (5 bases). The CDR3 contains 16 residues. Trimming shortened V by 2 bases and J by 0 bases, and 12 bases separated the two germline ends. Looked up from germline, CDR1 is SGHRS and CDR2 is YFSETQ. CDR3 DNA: TGCGCCAGCAGCTTAGGAGCGGCAAGCTCCTACAATGAGCAGTTCTTC. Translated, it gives CASSLGAASSYNEQFF.

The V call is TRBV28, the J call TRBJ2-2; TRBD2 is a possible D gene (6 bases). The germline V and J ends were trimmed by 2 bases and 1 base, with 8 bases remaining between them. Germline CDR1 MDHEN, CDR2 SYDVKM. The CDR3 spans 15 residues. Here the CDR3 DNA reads TGTGCCAGCAGTTTAATAGCGGAGAACACCGGGGAGCTGTTTTTT. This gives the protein CASSLIAENTGELFF.

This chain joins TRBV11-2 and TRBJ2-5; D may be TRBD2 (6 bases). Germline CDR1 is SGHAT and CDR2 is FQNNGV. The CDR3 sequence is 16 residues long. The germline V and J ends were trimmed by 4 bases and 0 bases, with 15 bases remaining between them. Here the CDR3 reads CASSSWGRDYQETQYF. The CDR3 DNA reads TGTGCCAGCAGCTCATGGGGAAGGGACTACCAAGAGACCCAGTACTTC. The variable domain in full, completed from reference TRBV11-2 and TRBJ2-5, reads EAGVAQSPRYKIIEKRQSVAFWCNPISGHATLYWYQQILGQGPKLLIQFQNNGVVDDSQLPKDRFSAERLKGVDSTLKIQPAKLEDSAVYLCASSSWGRDYQETQYFGPGTRLLVL.

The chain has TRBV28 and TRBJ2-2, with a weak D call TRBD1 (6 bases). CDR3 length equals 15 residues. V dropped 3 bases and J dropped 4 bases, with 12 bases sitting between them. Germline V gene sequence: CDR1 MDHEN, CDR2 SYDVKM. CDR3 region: CASSFWRGGTGELFF. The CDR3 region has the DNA TGTGCCAGCAGTTTCTGGAGAGGGGGCACCGGGGAGCTGTTTTTT.

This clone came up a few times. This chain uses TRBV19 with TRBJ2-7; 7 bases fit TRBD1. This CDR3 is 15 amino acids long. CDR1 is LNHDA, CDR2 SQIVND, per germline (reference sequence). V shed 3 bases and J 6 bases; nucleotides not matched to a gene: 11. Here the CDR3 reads CASSIPTGSLFEQYF. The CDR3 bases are TGTGCCAGTAGTATCCCGACAGGGTCACTTTTCGAGCAGTACTTC.